Described below is a single TCR beta chain sequence and its context. Its antigen remains unidentified. It has no much larger one-base neighbor in the sample; base qualities were not kept. TCRbeta CDR3 regions were amplified from genomic DNA using the immunoSEQ Assay, a bias-controlled multiplex PCR. The authors' analysis ran thus. Nucleated cell counts per sample were estimated from amplification of reference gene primers within the assay. Sequence reads were collapsed and filtered to measure the absolute abundance of every unique TCRbeta CDR3 rearrangement. For each sample, productive Simpson clonality was calculated as the square root of Simpson's diversity index over productive rearrangements. TCRdb stores this immuneACCESS table with in-frame sequences only. Part of the clones is absent; in the studies checked, under half of the shortfall reflects unresolved V genes, and no reason is known for the rest. The V and J calls and clone size come from that table; D and trimming were worked out from the DNA. In this sample the table shows tens of thousands of clones, about 85% of which occur a single time. Around 20% of the sample comes from the top ten.

Each collaborating institution followed its own protocols to collect whole blood in K2EDTA tubes. For TCRbeta analysis, collaborators shipped samples in one of three forms: frozen whole blood, isolated PBMCs, or DNA extracted from either of those sample types. Via the germline V gene (reference sequence), CDR1 is SEHNR and CDR2 FQNEAQ. The CDR3 starts with the cysteine, ends with the phenylalanine, and has 15 residues. The only DNA kept is the CDR3, 45 bases in frame from the first base. V is cut back by 6 bases and J by 5 bases, with 9 bases in the junction unmatched. These data are taken from a study of blood T cell repertoires in COVID-19 (dated by TCRdb to the early 2020s). About the full investigation: Samples covering the acute and convalescent phases of COVID-19 were provided by collaborators in the United States, Italy and Spain. The prospective study material was composed of cDNA or gDNA derived from T cells, B-cell-depleted T cells, or PBMCs. The dataset comprised deeply sampled blood TCRbeta repertoires from subjects exposed to, actively infected with, or recovered from COVID-19. Where available, HLA class I and class II types were obtained from metadata supplied by the sample provider rather than from assay-based typing. Nearly every sample came with metadata listing a de-identified subject ID, COVID-19 status, age in years and sex. The repertoires were released in a freely available public database meant as a resource for research on the immune response to SARS-CoV-2. The samples were drawn from two sources: the first 160 participants of the ongoing ImmuneRACE study, and fewer than 1,500 subjects contributed by 6 global collaborators. Broader findings and caveats from the paper: How much clinical and demographic metadata was included differed by source and by participant, and the metadata was provided uncurated.

Sequenced input: peripheral blood. In this chain, TRBV7-9 is recombined with TRBJ2-7, and 11 junctional nucleotides match TRBD2. This receptor was identified in a man between 65 and 80 years old with acute or convalescent COVID-19. The CDR3: CASSIRLAGPHEQYF. The sequenced DNA: TGTGCCAGCAGTATTAGACTAGCGGGACCTCACGAGCAGTACTTC.